This T cell receptor beta chain stems from a study of blood T cell repertoires in COVID-19. Across the whole study: The analysed material was cDNA or gDNA that came from T cells, B-cell-depleted T cells, or PBMCs.

TCRdb's copy holds only in-frame clones and misses some; the assay was immunoSEQ multiplex PCR. This sample has about 210,000 clones, with approximately 85% found just once. The CDR3 is 15 residues long. The V gene's germline CDR1 is SEHNR and CDR2 FQNEAQ (reference sequence). The germline V and J ends were trimmed by 1 base and 8 bases, with 15 bases remaining between them. Specimen: peripheral blood. This TCR derives from a woman of 80 years or more with acute or convalescent COVID-19. The chain employs TRBV7-9 and TRBJ2-1; D is unclear. The CDR3 coding sequence is TGTGCCAGCAGCTTAGTTGGCGGCAAATCAGATGAGCAGTTCTTC. Its translation is CASSLVGGKSDEQFF.